One and the same sample provided the 16 T cell receptor beta chains below, sequenced in a study of shared clonotypes between healthy human individuals. Generated by immunoSEQ multiplex PCR, the TCRdb table keeps only in-frame clones and is missing some. The sample lists some 1 million clones, 65% to 80% occurring once. The material sequenced was memory CD4+ T cells sorted from blood. Subset meaning: CD45RA-negative fraction. These receptors were obtained from a man between 18 and 35 years old in good health.

This clone was detected ten times or more. V gene TRBV7-2 combines with J gene TRBJ2-5; no firm D call. The CDR3 sequence is 14 residues long. CDR1 is SGHTA and CDR2 is FQGNSA in the germline V gene. V was cut by 2 bases and J by 1 base, with 8 bases left in between. The CDR3 DNA sequence: TGTGCCAGCAGCTTATTTTGGACCCAAGAGACCCAGTACTTC. Protein sequence: CASSLFWTQETQYF.

The gene calls are TRBV7-9 and TRBJ1-2, with D hard to call. Trimming removed 0 bases at V and 6 bases at J, with 11 bases between. This CDR3 is 14 amino acids long. Germline-derived CDR1 and CDR2 are SEHNR and FQNEAQ (reference sequence). The CDR3 DNA reads TGTGCCAGCAGCTTAGCCTCCCTAACCCATGGCTACACCTTC. Translated: CASSLASLTHGYTF.

The chain carries TRBV11-2 and TRBJ2-5, with TRBD2 identical over 10 bases. CDR1 is SGHAT, CDR2 FQNNGV, per germline. CDR3 size: 17 residues. V gave up 0 bases and J gave up 5 bases; unmatched junction bases: 9. The CDR3 DNA reads TGTGCCAGCAGCTTAGAGGGCGGTACTAGCGGGATGGAGACCCAGTACTTC. This encodes CASSLEGGTSGMETQYF.

V gene TRBV5-1 combines with J gene TRBJ2-7; TRBD2 matches at 14 bases. Germline CDR1 and CDR2: SGHRS and YFSETQ. This CDR3 has 16 residues. V was clipped by 4 bases and J by 7 bases; unmatched bases: 10. The CDR3 DNA sequence: TGCGCCAGCAGCCTCTGGACTAGCGGGGGGTCGGGAGAGCAGTACTTC. This sequence encodes CASSLWTSGGSGEQYF.

This rearrangement joins TRBV19 to TRBJ2-1; D not resolved. The germline CDR1 and CDR2 sequences are LNHDA and SQIVND (reference sequence). The ends were cut back, 6 bases at V and 2 bases at J, with 11 bases in the middle. This CDR3 is 14 amino acids long. The CDR3: CASRRDSPYNEQFF. The DNA of the CDR3 is TGTGCCAGTAGACGAGATTCCCCCTACAATGAGCAGTTCTTC.

This clone appeared a single time. The chain links TRBV5-4 to TRBJ2-3; D uncertain. V lost 3 bases and J lost 3, with 11 bases in between. Germline-derived CDR1 and CDR2 are SGHNT and YYREEE (reference sequence). The CDR3 is made up of 14 amino acids. CDR3 sequence: CASSSMVWTDTQYF. In DNA form, the CDR3 reads TGTGCCAGCAGCTCCATGGTTTGGACAGATACGCAGTATTTT.

V usage is TRBV30 and J usage is TRBJ2-7, with D tentatively TRBD1 (5 bases). This CDR3 spans 16 amino acids. Germline V gene sequence: CDR1 GTSNPN, CDR2 SVGIG (reference sequence). V was clipped by 7 bases and J by 7 bases, with 29 bases between them. As DNA, the CDR3 is TGTGCCTTTTCCCGGCAGGGAATTTCGGTTCTAAAGGAGCAGTACTTC. This codes for CAFSRQGISVLKEQYF.

The chain carries TRBV5-4 and TRBJ2-5; tentatively, D is TRBD1 (6 bases). CDR3 length: 17 residues. Trimming removed 4 bases from V and 6 bases from J, with 25 bases in between. Per germline, CDR1 SGHNT and CDR2 YYREEE (reference sequence). Written as DNA, the CDR3 is TGTGCCAGCAGCGCCGGACCCGGGACAACCGGGGAGAAGACCCAGTACTTC. Its protein is CASSAGPGTTGEKTQYF.

The V gene is TRBV10-1, the J gene TRBJ1-6, with D maybe TRBD1 (5 bases). V dropped 0 bases and J dropped 6 bases, with 9 bases sitting between them. Per germline, CDR1 WNHNN and CDR2 SYGVQD (reference sequence). This CDR3 is 15 amino acids long. CDR3 in amino acids: CASSESLGPNSPLHF. In DNA form, the CDR3 reads TGCGCCAGCAGTGAGTCGTTGGGGCCTAATTCACCCCTCCACTTT.

A few counts support this clone. V and J are TRBV6-5 and TRBJ1-5; no clear D. V lost 8 bases to trimming and J lost 5 bases, with 13 bases between them. This CDR3 comprises 13 residues. Germline-derived CDR1 and CDR2 are MNHEY and SVGAGI. Here the CDR3 reads CASVRGPDQPQHF. The CDR3 DNA follows: TGTGCCAGCGTGAGAGGGCCCGATCAGCCCCAGCATTTT.

The chain combines TRBV5-4 with TRBJ1-2; 7 nucleotides align to TRBD1. J gave up 5 bases and V 4 bases, and 8 bases lay outside the gene matches. The CDR3 runs to 14 residues. From germline, CDR1 is SGHNT and CDR2 YYREEE (reference sequence). The CDR3 region is CASSRGQTDYGYTF. CDR3 sequence (DNA): TGTGCCAGCAGCCGGGGACAGACCGATTATGGCTACACCTTC.

The gene calls are TRBV7-2 and TRBJ2-5; D tentatively reads TRBD1 or TRBD2 (6 bases each). In germline, CDR1 is SGHTA, CDR2 FQGNSA. The V gene lost 1 base and the J gene lost 6 bases, with 12 bases spanning the gap. The CDR3 is 14 amino acids. Written as DNA, the CDR3 is TGTGCCAGCAGCTTAGAGGGGGGCCACCAGACCCAGTACTTC. Translating gives CASSLEGGHQTQYF.

The chain employs TRBV6-5 and TRBJ1-6, with D possibly matching TRBD1 (5 bases). CDR1 is MNHEY, CDR2 SVGAGI, per germline. The CDR3 totals 14 residues. Trimming shortened V by 6 bases and J by 5 bases, and 11 bases separated the two germline ends. CDR3 loop: CASSRQKNNSPLHF. The CDR3 region has the DNA TGTGCCAGCAGCCGACAGAAAAATAATTCACCCCTCCACTTT.

This clone was seen ten or more times. The J gene is TRBJ2-7, the V gene TRBV2; D unresolved. Germline CDR1 is SNHLY and CDR2 is FYNNEI. The CDR3 runs 12 residues. Deletions cut 8 bases from V and 4 bases from J, with 12 bases between. The CDR3 DNA reads TGTGCCAGCTGGGCCCAAATGTACGAGCAGTACTTC. Its protein is CASWAQMYEQYF. Full variable domain (missing parts from reference TRBV2 and TRBJ2-7): EPEVTQTPSHQVTQMGQEVILRCVPISNHLYFYWYRQILGQKVEFLVSFYNNEISEKSEIFDDQFSVERPDGSNFTLKIRSTKLEDSAMYFCASWAQMYEQYFGPGTRLTVT.

V gene TRBV28 combines with J gene TRBJ1-4, with 7 bases fitting TRBD1. Germline V gives CDR1 MDHEN, CDR2 SYDVKM. The CDR3 contains 17 residues. After removal of 8 bases from V and 8 bases from J, the junction contained 20 bases not matched to a gene. The CDR3 region is CASSLGGGQGVGEKLFF. The DNA for the CDR3 is TGTGCCAGCTCCTTGGGAGGAGGCCAGGGGGTGGGGGAAAAACTGTTTTTT.

V is TRBV7-2 and J is TRBJ2-4; D possibly corresponds to TRBD1 (6 bases). Germline loops: CDR1 SGHTA, CDR2 FQGNSA. The V and J ends lost 8 bases and 0 bases respectively, with 17 bases between them. This CDR3 spans 16 amino acids. The CDR3 nucleotides read TGTGCCAGCTCAGGGGCGGATCTAAGAGCCAAAAACATTCAGTACTTC. Its protein is CASSGADLRAKNIQYF.